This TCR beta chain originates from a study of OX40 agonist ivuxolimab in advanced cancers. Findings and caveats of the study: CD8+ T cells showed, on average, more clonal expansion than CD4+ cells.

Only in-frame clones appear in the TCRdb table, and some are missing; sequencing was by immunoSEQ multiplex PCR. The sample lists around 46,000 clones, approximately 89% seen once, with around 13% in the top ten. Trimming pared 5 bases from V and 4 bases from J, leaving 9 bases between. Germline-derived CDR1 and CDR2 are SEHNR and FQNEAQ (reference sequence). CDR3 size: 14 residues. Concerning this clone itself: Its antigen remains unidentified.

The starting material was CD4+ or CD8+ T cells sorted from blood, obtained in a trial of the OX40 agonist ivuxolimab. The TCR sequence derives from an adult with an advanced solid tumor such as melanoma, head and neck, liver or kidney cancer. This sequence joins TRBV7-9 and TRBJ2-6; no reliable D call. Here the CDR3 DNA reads TGTGCCAGCAGCCCTGTTGACGGGGCCAACGTCCTGACTTTC. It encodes CASSPVDGANVLTF.